This note documents a single T cell receptor beta chain sequence. Its antigen specificity is not known. Base qualities are not at hand, and no much larger clone is one base apart. CDR1 is given as SNHLY and CDR2 as FYNNEI, both from the germline V gene. Inclusive of the bounding cysteine and phenylalanine, the CDR3 is 14 residues long. Just the 42-base CDR3 DNA is kept, in frame starting at base 1. From V the trimming removes 6 bases and from J it removes 12 bases, while the gene matches leave 15 bases of the junction unaccounted for. Library preparation used the immunoSEQ multiplex PCR assay. The multiplex PCR relied on a mix of 60 forward primers for TCR Vbeta segments and 13 reverse primers for TCR Jbeta segments. The CDR3 region of rearranged TCR beta genes was amplified from genomic DNA with a multiplex PCR assay. The amplified TCR beta libraries were sequenced on the Illumina HiSeq System as 87-base-pair reads. In the paper's pipeline: In a later analysis, roughly 80 million unique TCR beta chains were counted across the approximately 670 repertoires, and approximately 9.9 million of these chains were shared by at least two donors. To remove PCR and sequencing errors, raw reads were error-corrected and collapsed into unique sequences using a nearest-neighbor algorithm that merged closely related sequences. V, D and J gene segments were assigned by aligning CDR3 sequences to IMGT reference sequences. For a sequence to be retained, a match of at least six nucleotides to both a V gene segment and a J gene segment was required. A rearrangement counted as productive if the CDR3 had no stop codons and remained in frame with V and J, and every other rearrangement counted as non-productive. Following IMGT convention, CDR3 was defined as the stretch from the second conserved V-encoded cysteine to the conserved J-encoded phenylalanine. In an earlier analysis of more than 550 of the donors, sequences lacking an unambiguous match to a single V gene segment were excluded. In an earlier analysis of several hundred of the donors, a V segment was called functional when productive rearrangements were above 56.7%, and segregating when the standard deviation between donors exceeded 5%. A statistical classification framework was built to diagnose cytomegalovirus status from the catalog of TCR beta chain sequences. In a later analysis, TCR nucleotide sequences were compared against IMGT/GENE-DB human TR gene sequences so that V and J genes could be assigned. The TCRdist pipeline was used in a later analysis to assign CDR3 sequences and most-parsimonious VDJ recombination scenarios. In a later analysis, each TCR beta chain was defined by its CDR3 amino acid sequence together with its V-gene family, and reads without a unique V-gene family were excluded. In a later analysis, approximately 640 highly shared, low-generation-probability nucleotide sequences were removed to address suspected cross-contamination and a sequencing artifact. In a later analysis, a clonal expansion index for each public chain was calculated from normalized within-repertoire ranks of inferred template counts. In a later analysis, generation probabilities were computed using a VDJ recombination model fitted to out-of-frame rearrangements, and the results were checked against IGoR. A later analysis scored TCR-TCR, TCR-HLA and TCR-CMV co-occurrence with hypergeometric tests, applying a repertoire-size bias correction to TCR pairs. A later analysis estimated false discovery rates by permuting HLA or CMV assignments 20 times. In a later analysis, co-occurring TCRs were grouped using DBSCAN, with TCRdist sequence similarity added in when clustering inside HLA-allele-positive subsets. Repertoires with fewer than 30,000 or more than 120,000 public chains, plus five repertoires with anomalous nucleotide sharing, were excluded from co-occurrence clustering. TCRdb limited this immuneACCESS table to in-frame rearrangements with V and J called. A share of clones is missing; checked studies link under half to unresolved V genes, and the rest is unexplained. Clone size and the V and J calls come from that table; the DNA yielded D and trimming. Recorded for this sample are 35,000 to 45,000 clones; 70% to 85% of them occurred a single time. Roughly a tenth of the sample comes from the top ten.

The cohort was made up of about 610 healthy bone marrow donors. At the time of sampling, every cohort member was nominally healthy, though immune exposures that went unrecorded were likely present. The donor was CMV seropositive and belonged to the group of about 290 seropositive cohort members. Every donor gave a peripheral blood sample, and the peripheral blood mononuclear cells from that sample were used for TCR beta sequencing. The Qiagen DNeasy Blood Extraction Kit was used to extract genomic DNA from the blood cell samples. The entry originates in a study of cytomegalovirus exposure and HLA in healthy donors (dated by TCRdb to about 2017). Looking at the study overall: According to an earlier analysis of 550 to 750 of the donors, about 179 million T cells yielded some 120 million unique TCR beta sequences and roughly 280 Gb of sequence data. Across about 380 genotyped donors of the cohort, an average of about 250,000 unique TCR beta nucleotide sequences per donor were sequenced, and around 19% of those sequences were non-productive. Genome-wide SNP genotypes for about 60% of the 666 donors were used in a later genetic analysis, which treated that subset as a discovery cohort. The study combined high-throughput TCR immunosequencing, statistical association of individual TCRs with disease status, and machine learning to predict cytomegalovirus infection status. A separate validation cohort of some 130 different subjects was used in addition to the approximately 670-subject first cohort. Class I and class II HLA loci were covered by the typing at four-digit resolution. The aim of the study was to test whether cataloging public T cell receptors could identify signatures of past pathogen exposure. In the later analysis, no new phenotypic data were used to find candidate immune exposures; instead, reliance was placed on TCR beta sequences and their occurrence across donors. Roughly 5 DR-DQ haplotypes were treated as single units for association and clustering because of strong linkage in the cohort. The study used immunosequencing to profile the T cell repertoires of some 600 subjects and linked those repertoires to cytomegalovirus serostatus. Donor age, sex, ethnicity and CMV serostatus were collected together with the repertoire data. A later analysis re-examined previously published TCR beta repertoires from 500 to 700 donors and added high-resolution HLA genotyping to investigate patterns of TCR occurrence. An early release that covered about 600 HLA-typed donors contained 250 to 350 gigabases of sequencing data and tens of millions of unique TCR sequences. Of the roughly 390 genotyped donors, approximately 80% were placed in the genetic ancestry cluster associated with self-reported Caucasian donors. Typing coverage differed by locus: A, B, C, DRB1 and DQB1 were typed in roughly 629-630 donors, DQA1 in about 500, DPA1 in around 610, and DPB1 in just under 480. In an earlier analysis of 500 to 650 of the donors, high-throughput TCR beta sequencing was used to judge whether each TCR beta V gene segment behaved as functional or pseudogenic. Every discovery cohort repertoire had been produced on one sequencing platform.

General findings and caveats noted by the study authors: An association between a missense DCLRE1C variant and V-gene and J-gene trimming of TCR beta chains was found in a later genetic analysis and replicated in an independent cohort. Some IMGT-functional V segments, including TRBV6-2 and TRBV6-3, could not be distinguished by the 87-base-pair reads and were therefore excluded. In a later analysis, the rate of TCR association differed among HLA loci, with DRB1 alleles having the most associated TCRs and HLA-C alleles having the fewest. Only TCR beta chains were sequenced in this cohort, and the absence of alpha or paired-chain data limited detectable features. It was suggested by the authors that the approach could potentially be generalized to other disease states and immunological phenotypes. In both the original and validation cohorts, the classifier was reported to diagnose cytomegalovirus status with high specificity and sensitivity. In the study, roughly 160 TCR beta chains were listed as associated with cytomegalovirus. Assigning TCR associations to individual alleles was difficult when HLA alleles, especially DR and DQ, strongly co-occurred. A later genetic analysis reported fewer N-insertions in productive TCRs among donors in an Asian-associated ancestry cluster than the roughly 700-donor mean. According to a later analysis, most CMV-associated TCR beta chains appeared to be HLA-restricted, and the HLA associations seemed to be driven largely by CMV exposure. According to a later analysis, parvovirus B19, influenza, CMV and Epstein-Barr virus appeared linked to several top co-occurrence clusters. The presence/absence analyses assumed that sequencing depth was roughly uniform across donors, and that assumption may not be true. Because some donors lacked HLA typing at each locus, the association tests relied only on the typed subset. Correlated functional status among segregating V segments might reflect linkage disequilibrium, but an unknown experimental factor could not be ruled out. A further reported finding was that TCR beta sequences accurately predicted the HLA-A and HLA-B alleles for most subjects in the first cohort. Immune exposure information for the cohort was limited to CMV serostatus. Because counts were too low, 15 to 20 rarely observed V segments, including chromosome 9 orphons, were left out of the earlier analysis of a few hundred of the donors. In a later analysis, around 17,000 TCR beta sequences were associated with specific HLA alleles at a false discovery rate of 0.05. While some public TCRs were present in many individuals, most TCR sequences turned up only very rarely across donors. In a later analysis, HLA-associated TCR beta chains showed more clonal expansion and lower generation probabilities than non-associated chains that were equally common. In an earlier analysis of under 600 of the donors, most TCR beta V segments were observed in productive rearrangements about 87% or about 30% of the time, broadly matching IMGT annotations. In vitro tests confirmed that a few of the cytomegalovirus-associated TCR beta chains recognize cytomegalovirus antigens. The sequencing pipeline was judged likely to have produced a cluster of highly shared sequence variants as a technical artifact.

The rearrangement joined TRBV2 to TRBJ2-7, with 9 bases aligning to TRBD2. The TCR originated in a woman aged 18-29 years in good health and CMV-seropositive. The specimen was PBMCs. The CDR3 region: CASRAGTAGGVGYF. The sequence in DNA is TGTGCCAGCAGGGCCGGGACAGCGGGGGGAGTAGGGTACTTC. Extended through the reference TRBV2 and TRBJ2-7 proteins, this CDR3 yields the full variable domain: EPEVTQTPSHQVTQMGQEVILRCVPISNHLYFYWYRQILGQKVEFLVSFYNNEISEKSEIFDDQFSVERPDGSNFTLKIRSTKLEDSAMYFCASRAGTAGGVGYFGPGTRLTVT.